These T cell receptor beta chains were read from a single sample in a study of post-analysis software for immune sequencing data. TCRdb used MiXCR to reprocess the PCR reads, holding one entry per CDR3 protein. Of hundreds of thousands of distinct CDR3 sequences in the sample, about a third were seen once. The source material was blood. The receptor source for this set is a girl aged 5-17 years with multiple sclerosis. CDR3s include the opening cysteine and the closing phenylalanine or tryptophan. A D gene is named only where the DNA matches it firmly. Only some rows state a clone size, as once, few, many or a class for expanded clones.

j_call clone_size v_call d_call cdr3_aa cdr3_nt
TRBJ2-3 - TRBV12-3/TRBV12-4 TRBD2 CASSAGGYTDTQYF TGTGCCAGCAGCGCGGGGGGCTACACAGATACGCAGTATTTT
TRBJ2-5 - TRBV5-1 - CASSHSIGEEETQYF TGCGCCAGCAGCCACAGTATTGGGGAGGAAGAGACCCAGTACTTC
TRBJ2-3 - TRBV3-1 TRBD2 CASSQVAGGNTDTQYF TGTGCCAGCAGCCAGGTAGCGGGGGGGAACACAGATACGCAGTATTTT
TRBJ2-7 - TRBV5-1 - CASSLDGGHGEQYF TGCGCCAGCAGCTTGGACGGGGGCCATGGGGAGCAGTACTTC
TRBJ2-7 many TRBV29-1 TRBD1 CSAGGTYEQYF TGCAGCGCAGGGGGTACCTACGAGCAGTACTTC
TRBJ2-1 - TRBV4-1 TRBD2 CASSQGLPGGNEQFF TGCGCCAGCAGCCAGGGACTACCAGGAGGAAATGAGCAGTTCTTC
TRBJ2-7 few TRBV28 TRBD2 CASSLSPFRRGRTASGGAYEQYF TGTGCCAGCAGTTTATCCCCTTTTCGTAGGGGGCGAACGGCTAGCGGGGGGGCCTACGAGCAGTACTTC
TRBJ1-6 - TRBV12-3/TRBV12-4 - CASSLTENNSPLHF TGTGCCAGCAGTTTAACGGAGAATAATTCACCCCTCCACTTT
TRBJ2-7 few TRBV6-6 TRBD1 CASSYLPGQAYEQYF TGTGCCAGCAGTTACCTTCCGGGACAGGCCTACGAGCAGTACTTC
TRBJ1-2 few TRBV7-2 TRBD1 CASSLATGVLGGYTF TGTGCCAGCAGCTTAGCGACAGGGGTGTTGGGCGGCTACACCTTC
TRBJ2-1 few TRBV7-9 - CASSLVGSRAHYNEQFF TGTGCCAGCAGCTTAGTAGGCTCCAGGGCCCATTACAATGAGCAGTTCTTC
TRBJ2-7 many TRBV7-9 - CASSPFETTYEQYF TGTGCCAGCAGCCCATTCGAGACAACTTACGAGCAGTACTTC
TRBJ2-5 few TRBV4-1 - CASSQVFSAREQYF TGCGCCAGCAGCCAAGTGTTCAGCGCCCGTGAGCAGTACTTC
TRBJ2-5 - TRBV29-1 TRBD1 CSVEAGTGGEETQYF TGCAGCGTTGAAGCGGGGACAGGGGGTGAAGAGACCCAGTACTTC
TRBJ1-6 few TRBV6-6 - CASSYAAGSPLHF TGTGCCAGCAGTTACGCGGCGGGTTCACCCCTCCACTTT
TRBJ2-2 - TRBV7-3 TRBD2 CASSLTTSGAGERFF TGTGCCAGCAGCTTAACGACTAGCGGGGCCGGGGAGCGGTTTTTT
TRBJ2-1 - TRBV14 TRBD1 CASSQGTGYEQFF TGTGCCAGCAGCCAAGGGACAGGGTACGAGCAGTTCTTC
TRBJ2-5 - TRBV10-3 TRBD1 CAISSGTGAQETQYF TGTGCCATCAGTTCCGGGACAGGGGCCCAAGAGACCCAGTACTTC
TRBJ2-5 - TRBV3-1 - CASSQGGGSRKYF TGTGCCAGCAGCCAAGGAGGGGGTAGCAGGAAGTACTTC
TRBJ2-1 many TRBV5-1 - CASSFPGSSYNEQFF TGCGCCAGCAGTTTCCCAGGGAGCTCCTACAATGAGCAGTTCTTC
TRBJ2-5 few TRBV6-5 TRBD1 CASSYVDRGLGEQYF TGTGCCAGCAGTTACGTTGACAGGGGCCTGGGGGAGCAGTACTTC
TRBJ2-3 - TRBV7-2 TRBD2 CASRSGGSTGTQYF TGTGCCAGCAGAAGCGGGGGTTCCACAGGTACGCAGTATTTT
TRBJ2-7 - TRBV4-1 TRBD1 CASSQTRQGPYEQYF TGCGCCAGCAGCCAGACCAGACAGGGACCCTACGAGCAGTACTTC
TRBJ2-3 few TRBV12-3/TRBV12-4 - CASSFAGAGDTQYF TGTGCCAGCAGTTTTGCGGGGGCGGGAGATACGCAGTATTTT
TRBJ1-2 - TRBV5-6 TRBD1 CASSWGRQGTGYTF TGTGCCAGCAGCTGGGGTAGACAGGGTACTGGCTACACCTTC
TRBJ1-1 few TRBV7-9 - CASSLDVPNTEAFF TGTGCCAGCAGCTTAGACGTCCCCAACACTGAAGCTTTCTTT
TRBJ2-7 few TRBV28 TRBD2 CASRIAGRAYEQYF TGTGCCAGCAGAATAGCGGGGAGAGCCTACGAGCAGTACTTC
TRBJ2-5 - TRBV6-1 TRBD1 CASSGTGVPLPETQYF TGTGCCAGCAGTGGGACAGGGGTTCCTCTCCCAGAGACCCAGTACTTC
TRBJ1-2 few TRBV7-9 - CASSPGHAYTF TGTGCCAGCAGCCCCGGACACGCATACACCTTC